This T cell receptor beta chain was profiled in a study of T cell changes during pregnancy in multiple sclerosis (dated by TCRdb to between 2018 and 2020). In terms of the full investigation: The study examined how the T cell repertoire changed over the course of pregnancy in women with multiple sclerosis.

A remark on this clone: The clone's antigen remains unknown. Base qualities are not at hand, and no much larger clone is one base apart.

To prepare the library, the immunoSEQ multiplex PCR assay was applied. Drawn from immuneACCESS, this table holds only the in-frame rearrangements with V and J called that TCRdb kept. Clones are partly lost; checked studies trace under half to an unresolved V gene and leave the rest unexplained. The sample table shows around 42,000 clones, and 91% are seen once. The ten largest make up 0.7% to 0.95% of the sample. Relative to germline, V is 3 bases shorter and J is 7 bases shorter, with 19 bases between their ends. The CDR3 contains 15 residues, cysteine and phenylalanine counted. The entry retains the CDR3 DNA only, 45 bases that are in frame from base 1. The germline V gene provides CDR1 SGHTA and CDR2 FQGNSA.

Sequencing used CD4+ T cells from peripheral blood mononuclear cells, obtained before pregnancy. Here the chain combines TRBV7-2 and TRBJ2-7; matching of 6 bases hints at TRBD2 as the D gene. The clonotype comes from a female donor with multiple sclerosis, enrolled in a pregnancy study. CDR3 sequence: CASSLTGDPQGEQYF. The DNA sequence is as follows: TGTGCCAGCAGCTTGACGGGGGACCCCCAAGGGGAGCAGTACTTC.